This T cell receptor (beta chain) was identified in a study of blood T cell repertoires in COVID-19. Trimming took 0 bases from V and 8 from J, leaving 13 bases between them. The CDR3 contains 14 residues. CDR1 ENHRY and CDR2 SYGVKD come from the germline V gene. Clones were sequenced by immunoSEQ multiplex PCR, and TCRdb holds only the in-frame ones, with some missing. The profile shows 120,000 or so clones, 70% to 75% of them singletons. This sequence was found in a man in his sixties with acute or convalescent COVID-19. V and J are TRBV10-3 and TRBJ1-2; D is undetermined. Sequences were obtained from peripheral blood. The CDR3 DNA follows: TGTGCCATCAGTGAGTCGAACAACGGGAGGGGCTACACCTTC. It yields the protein CAISESNNGRGYTF.